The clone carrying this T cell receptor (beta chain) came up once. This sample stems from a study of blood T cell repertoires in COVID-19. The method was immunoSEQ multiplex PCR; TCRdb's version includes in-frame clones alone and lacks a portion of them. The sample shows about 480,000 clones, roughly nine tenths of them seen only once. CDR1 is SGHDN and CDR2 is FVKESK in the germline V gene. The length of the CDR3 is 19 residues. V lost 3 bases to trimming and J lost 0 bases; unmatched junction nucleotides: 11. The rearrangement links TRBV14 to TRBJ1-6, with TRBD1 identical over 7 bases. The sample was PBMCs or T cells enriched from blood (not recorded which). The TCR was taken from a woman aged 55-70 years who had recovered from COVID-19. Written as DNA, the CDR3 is TGTGCCAGCAGCCAGGCCGGGGCAGGGGGGAGCTCCTATAATTCACCCCTCCACTTT. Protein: CASSQAGAGGSSYNSPLHF.